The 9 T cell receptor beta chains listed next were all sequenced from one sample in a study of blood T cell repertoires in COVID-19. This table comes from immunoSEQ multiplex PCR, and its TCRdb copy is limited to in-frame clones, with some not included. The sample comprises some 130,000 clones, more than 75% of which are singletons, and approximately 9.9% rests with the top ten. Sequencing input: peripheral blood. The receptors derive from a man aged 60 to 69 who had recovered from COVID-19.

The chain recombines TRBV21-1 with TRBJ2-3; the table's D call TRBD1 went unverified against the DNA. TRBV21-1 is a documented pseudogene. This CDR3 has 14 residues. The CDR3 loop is CASSSQGHPGTQYF. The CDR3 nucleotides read TGTGCCAGCAGCTCGCAGGGACACCCTGGAACGCAGTATTTT.

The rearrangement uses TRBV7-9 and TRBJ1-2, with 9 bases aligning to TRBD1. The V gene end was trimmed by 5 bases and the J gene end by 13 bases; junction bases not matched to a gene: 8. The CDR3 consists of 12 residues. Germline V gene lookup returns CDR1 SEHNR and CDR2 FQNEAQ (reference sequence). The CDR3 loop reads CASSPNRQGGTF. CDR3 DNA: TGTGCCAGCAGCCCTAACCGACAGGGGGGCACCTTC.

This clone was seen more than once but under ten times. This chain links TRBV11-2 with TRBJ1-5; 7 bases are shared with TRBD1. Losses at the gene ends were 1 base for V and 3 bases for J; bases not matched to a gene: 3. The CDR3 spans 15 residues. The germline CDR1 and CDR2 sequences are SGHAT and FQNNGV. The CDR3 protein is CASSLGDSINQPQHF. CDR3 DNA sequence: TGTGCCAGCAGCTTAGGGGACAGCATCAATCAGCCCCAGCATTTT.

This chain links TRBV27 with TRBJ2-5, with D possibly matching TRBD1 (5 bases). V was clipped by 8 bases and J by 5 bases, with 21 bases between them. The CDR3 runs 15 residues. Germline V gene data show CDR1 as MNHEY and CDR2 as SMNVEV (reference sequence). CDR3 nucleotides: TGTGCCAGCCGACCCCGCATGGGGCTAGGGGAGACCCAGTACTTC. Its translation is CASRPRMGLGETQYF.

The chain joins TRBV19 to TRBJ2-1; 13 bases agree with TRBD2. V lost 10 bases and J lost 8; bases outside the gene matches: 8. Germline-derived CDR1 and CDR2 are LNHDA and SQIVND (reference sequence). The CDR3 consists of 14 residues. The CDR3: CATQLAGGLDEQFF. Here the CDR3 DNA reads TGTGCCACCCAACTAGCGGGAGGGCTCGATGAGCAGTTCTTC.

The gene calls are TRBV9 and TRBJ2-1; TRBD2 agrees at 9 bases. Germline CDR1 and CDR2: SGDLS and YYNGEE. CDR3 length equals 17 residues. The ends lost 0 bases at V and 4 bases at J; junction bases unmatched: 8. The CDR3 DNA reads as TGTGCCAGCAGCGTAGCGGGGGTTAGCGGGGGTTACAATGAGCAGTTCTTC. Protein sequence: CASSVAGVSGGYNEQFF.

For the CDR3, the DNA is TGTGCCTGGAGTGTAGGACTAGCGAGGGAGACCCAGTACTTC. It translates to CAWSVGLARETQYF. The V and J genes are TRBV30 and TRBJ2-5; TRBD2 matches at 9 bases. V lost 0 bases, J lost 5 bases, and 4 bases stayed unmatched. This CDR3 is built from 14 residues. The V gene's germline CDR1 is GTSNPN and CDR2 SVGIG (reference sequence). Together with reference TRBV30 and TRBJ2-5, the CDR3 gives the full variable domain: SQTIHQWPATLVQPVGSPLSLECTVEGTSNPNLYWYRQAAGRGLQLLFYSVGIGQISSEVPQNLSASRPQDRQFILSSKKLLLSDSGFYLCAWSVGLARETQYFGPGTRLLVL.

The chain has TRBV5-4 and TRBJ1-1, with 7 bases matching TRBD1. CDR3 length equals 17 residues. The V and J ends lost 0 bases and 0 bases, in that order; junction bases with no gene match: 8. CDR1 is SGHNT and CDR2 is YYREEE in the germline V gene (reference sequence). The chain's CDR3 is CASSLGAKDRMNTEAFF. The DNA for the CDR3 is TGTGCCAGCAGCTTGGGAGCCAAGGACAGGATGAACACTGAAGCTTTCTTT.

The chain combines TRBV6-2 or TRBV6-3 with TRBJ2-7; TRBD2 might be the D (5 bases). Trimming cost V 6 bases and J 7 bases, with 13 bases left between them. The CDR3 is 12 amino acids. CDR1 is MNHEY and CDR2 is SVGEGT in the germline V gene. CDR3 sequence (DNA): TGTGCCAGCAGCCAGGACTCCGGGGAGCAGTACTTC. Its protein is CASSQDSGEQYF.